Presented here are 11 T cell receptor beta chains from one specimen sequenced in a study of blood T cell repertoires in COVID-19. Clones were read by immunoSEQ multiplex PCR, and TCRdb kept only the in-frame ones, dropping some. This sample has under 300,000 clones; roughly 90% occur once, and the top ten carry over 2%. The sequenced material came from PBMCs or T cells enriched from blood (not recorded which). The receptors come from a middle-aged woman with acute COVID-19.

This clone was counted once. The rearrangement links TRBV7-9 to TRBJ2-3; 10 bases align to TRBD2. CDR1 and CDR2 (germline): SEHNR, FQNEAQ (reference sequence). The CDR3 covers 19 residues. The V and J ends lost 5 bases and 5 bases, in that order; junction bases with no gene match: 19. CDR3 amino acids: CASSVHPYLAGDNGDTQYF. The CDR3 DNA reads as TGTGCCAGCAGCGTACACCCGTACCTAGCGGGAGACAACGGAGATACGCAGTATTTT.

This clone was counted a single time. J is TRBJ2-3 and V is TRBV5-4, with 11 bases aligning to TRBD2. The CDR3 runs 14 residues. From germline, CDR1 is SGHNT and CDR2 YYREEE (reference sequence). Unmatched junction bases numbered 1, after V lost 4 bases and J lost 3 bases. The CDR3 DNA follows: TGTGCCAGCAGCCGGACTAGCGGGACAGATACGCAGTATTTT. Amino acid sequence: CASSRTSGTDTQYF.

The CDR3 DNA follows: TGCGCCAGCAGGACGGAGGGACTGGGGTACGAGCAGTACTTC. It translates to CASRTEGLGYEQYF. This rearrangement joins TRBV5-1 to TRBJ2-7; maybe TRBD2 (6 bases). V was shortened by 5 bases and J by 4 bases, with 16 bases between the two germline ends. The CDR3 totals 14 residues. Germline V gene data show CDR1 as SGHRS and CDR2 as YFSETQ. Variable domain in full (rest from reference TRBV5-1 and TRBJ2-7): KAGVTQTPRYLIKTRGQQVTLSCSPISGHRSVSWYQQTPGQGLQFLFEYFSETQRNKGNFPGRFSGRQFSNSRSEMNVSTLELGDSALYLCASRTEGLGYEQYFGPGTRLTVT.

This chain links TRBV28 with TRBJ1-1, with a weak D call TRBD1 (5 bases). This CDR3 region has 14 residues. The germline V gene has CDR1 MDHEN and CDR2 SYDVKM. Trimming took off 11 bases at V and 4 bases at J, with 20 bases between the two ends. The CDR3 spells CAASVSRGSTEAFF. CDR3 coding DNA: TGTGCCGCCAGCGTCAGTAGGGGCAGCACTGAAGCTTTCTTT.

The CDR3 DNA follows: TGTGCCAGCAGAGAGAGCGGACAGGGGGCGATAGGCTACACCTTC. Protein product: CASRESGQGAIGYTF. The chain combines TRBV28 with TRBJ1-2; 11 positions agree with TRBD1. The CDR3 runs to 15 residues. Germline V gives CDR1 MDHEN, CDR2 SYDVKM. With 6 bases clipped from V and 8 bases from J, the junction kept 11 bases outside the gene matches.

The gene calls are TRBV2 and TRBJ1-2; TRBD1 might be the D (5 bases). CDR1 is SNHLY, CDR2 FYNNEI, per germline. This CDR3 has 13 amino acids. Between the trimmed V and J ends, which lost 2 bases and 4 bases, there was a span of 8 bases. This CDR3 is CASSEQGGYGYTF. The CDR3 DNA follows: TGTGCCAGCAGTGAACAGGGTGGCTATGGCTACACCTTC.

This chain joins TRBV7-2 and TRBJ2-3; the D gene is possibly TRBD2 (5 bases). This CDR3 spans 13 amino acids. The V gene's germline CDR1 is SGHTA and CDR2 FQGNSA. With 3 bases removed from V and 4 bases from J, the gap between germline ends came to 8 bases. The CDR3 bases are TGTGCCAGCAGCTTTAGCGTCCCAGATACGCAGTATTTT. It codes for CASSFSVPDTQYF. Full variable domain (missing parts from reference TRBV7-2 and TRBJ2-3): GAGVSQSPSNKVTEKGKDVELRCDPISGHTALYWYRQSLGQGLEFLIYFQGNSAPDKSGLPSDRFSAERTGGSVSTLTIQRTQQEDSAVYLCASSFSVPDTQYFGPGTRLTVL.

This clone was observed once. The chain couples TRBV30 to TRBJ1-1; D call uncertain. Between the trimmed V and J ends, which lost 0 bases and 11 bases, there was a span of 13 bases. Looked up from germline, CDR1 is GTSNPN and CDR2 is SVGIG (reference sequence). The CDR3 contains 12 residues. CDR3 nucleotide sequence: TGTGCCTGGAGTGTTTTGCGGGGTTTCGCTTTCTTT. Protein: CAWSVLRGFAFF. The entire variable domain, with the rest obtained from reference TRBV30 and TRBJ1-1, is as follows: SQTIHQWPATLVQPVGSPLSLECTVEGTSNPNLYWYRQAAGRGLQLLFYSVGIGQISSEVPQNLSASRPQDRQFILSSKKLLLSDSGFYLCAWSVLRGFAFFGQGTRLTVV.

The chain combines TRBV2 with TRBJ2-7; TRBD1 might be the D (6 bases). Between the trimmed V and J ends, which lost 1 base and 4 bases, there was a span of 14 bases. CDR3 length: 15 residues. Germline loops: CDR1 SNHLY, CDR2 FYNNEI. CDR3: CASSEVEGVSYEQYF. The CDR3 DNA reads as TGTGCCAGCAGTGAAGTTGAGGGGGTGTCGTACGAGCAGTACTTC.

The rearrangement links TRBV4-1 to TRBJ2-7; TRBD2 matches at 12 bases. The ends lost 3 bases at V and 4 bases at J; junction bases unmatched: 4. In germline, CDR1 is MGHRA, CDR2 YSYEKL. The CDR3 has 15 residues. In DNA, the CDR3 is TGCGCCAGCAGCCAGACTAGCGGGAGTTTATACGAGCAGTACTTC. Its protein is CASSQTSGSLYEQYF.

As to this clone: Other nucleotide sequences in the sample specify the same CDR3. This chain links TRBV28 with TRBJ1-5; the D is unclear. Trimming pared 2 bases from V and 5 bases from J, leaving 4 bases between. CDR1 and CDR2 (germline): MDHEN, SYDVKM. The CDR3 spans 12 residues. Here the CDR3 DNA reads TGTGCCAGCAGTTTAAGCTATCAGCCCCAGCATTTT. This translates into CASSLSYQPQHF.